A selection of T cell receptor beta chains follows, all from one sample in a study of CD8 T cells in ankylosing spondylitis. TCRdb used MiXCR to reprocess the 5' RACE reads, holding one entry per CDR3 protein. The profile covers some 200,000 distinct CDR3 sequences, with 9.5% to 15% appearing a single time and about 15% taken by the ten largest. Sequencing was done on a sample of blood, either unsorted or a sorted T cell fraction (not recorded which). Receptors originate from a male donor with ankylosing spondylitis or in good health (not recorded which). The CDR3 runs from the conserved cysteine through the conserved F or W. The D gene is left open where the match is weak. Clone size is not always given. Where it is, it says once, few, many or a class for expanded clones.

TRBV4-1	.	TRBJ2-1	TRBD2	TGCGCCAGCAGCCAAGGGGTAGCGGGGGCCTTGATTGAGTTCTTC	CASSQGVAGALIEFF
TRBV9	.	TRBJ2-2	.	TGTGCCAGCAGCGTAGAAAATGAGGGGCCAGAGCTTTCCGGGGAGCTGTTTTTT	CASSVENEGPELSGELFF
TRBV4-1	few	TRBJ1-5	.	TGCGCCAGCATCGGGGGAAGAGGCAATCAGCCCCAGCATTTT	CASIGGRGNQPQHF
TRBV10-2	many	TRBJ2-7	.	TGCGCCAGCAAACAGGGTTTCGAGCAGTACTTC	CASKQGFEQYF
TRBV29-1	many	TRBJ2-3	TRBD1	TGCAGCGTTGAGTGGTCGAGACAGGGGAGGTCAGATACGCAGTATTTT	CSVEWSRQGRSDTQYF
TRBV12-3/TRBV12-4	many	TRBJ2-1	.	TGTGCCAGCAGTCCCCTCGGGGGCTCCTACAATGAGCAGTTCTTC	CASSPLGGSYNEQFF
TRBV2	few	TRBJ2-3	TRBD2	TGTGCCAGCATGGGACTAGCGGGGGGAGATACGCAGTATTTT	CASMGLAGGDTQYF
TRBV4-1	many	TRBJ1-5	.	TGCGCCAGCAGCCAAGGCGACTCGAATCAGCCCCAGCATTTT	CASSQGDSNQPQHF
TRBV10-1	few	TRBJ2-2	.	TGCGCCAGCAGCGCGGAGTACACCGGGGAGCTGTTTTTT	CASSAEYTGELFF
TRBV5-4	few	TRBJ2-1	.	TGTGCCACCATGGATGGGACTTTGAATGAGCAGTTCTTC	CATMDGTLNEQFF
TRBV6-6	.	TRBJ2-1	.	TGTGCCAGCAGTTACTCACAGCAGAATGAGCAGTTCTTC	CASSYSQQNEQFF
TRBV30	.	TRBJ1-2	TRBD1	TGTGCCTGGAGCTGGCTTGGGACAGCCACTAACTATGGCTACACCTTC	CAWSWLGTATNYGYTF
TRBV5-6	.	TRBJ1-6	.	TGTGCCAGCAGCTTGTGGGGGCTCAGGGATTCACCCCTCCACTTT	CASSLWGLRDSPLHF
TRBV11-1	few	TRBJ1-2	.	TGTGCCAGCAGCTTAGCGGATTACCTGGACTTTACTAACTATGGCTACACCTTC	CASSLADYLDFTNYGYTF
TRBV7-8	.	TRBJ1-6	.	TGTGCCAGCAGCTTATTGGGTGAAGGAGGCTATAATTCACCCCTCCACTTT	CASSLLGEGGYNSPLHF
TRBV10-2	few	TRBJ2-7	.	TGCGCCAGCAGTGAGAGTAGAATCCACGAGCAGTACTTC	CASSESRIHEQYF
TRBV12-3/TRBV12-4	.	TRBJ2-3	TRBD2	TGTGCCAGCAGTTCCCCTTCGACTAGCGGGAGCACAGATACGCAGTATTTT	CASSSPSTSGSTDTQYF
TRBV29-1	few	TRBJ1-1	.	TGCAGCGTTGAAGATAGAGCGGTTGGGACTGAAGCTTTCTTT	CSVEDRAVGTEAFF
TRBV11-2	few	TRBJ2-5	.	TGTGCCAGCAGCTCCCCCCGGCGCGGTCAAGAGACCCAGTACTTC	CASSSPRRGQETQYF
TRBV30	.	TRBJ1-5	.	TGTGCCTGGGCGACAGGACATGTTCAGCCCCAGCATTTT	CAWATGHVQPQHF
TRBV12-3/TRBV12-4	.	TRBJ1-2	TRBD1	TGTGCCAGCAGTACAGGGGGATATGGCTACACCTTC	CASSTGGYGYTF
TRBV7-6	few	TRBJ1-1	.	TGTGCCAGCAGCCGCCCATCAGGTTCTGGCACTGAAGCTTTCTTT	CASSRPSGSGTEAFF
TRBV7-9	.	TRBJ2-7	.	TGTGCCAGCAGCCCTAGCCCACCTCAGTACGAGCAGTACTTC	CASSPSPPQYEQYF
TRBV20-1	.	TRBJ2-3	.	TGCAGTGCAGAAGTAATGGAGACAGATACGCAGTATTTT	CSAEVMETDTQYF
TRBV2	few	TRBJ2-1	TRBD1	TGTGCCAGCAGACTTAGGACAGGGGTTAGGGATGAGCAGTTCTTC	CASRLRTGVRDEQFF
TRBV29-1	.	TRBJ2-7	.	TGCAGCGTCTACGGAGGACAGTTCTACGAGCAGTACTTC	CSVYGGQFYEQYF
TRBV6-2/TRBV6-3	.	TRBJ2-3	TRBD2	TGTGCCAGCAGCCTTACTAGCGGCTCGCAGTATTTT	CASSLTSGSQYF
TRBV4-2	few	TRBJ2-2	.	TGTGCCAGCAGCCAAGATAGAGGGAGCTTCACCGGGGAGCTGTTTTTT	CASSQDRGSFTGELFF
TRBV27	many	TRBJ1-1	TRBD1	TGTGCCAGCAGGTCGACAGGGCCTGAAGCTTTCTTT	CASRSTGPEAFF
TRBV30	few	TRBJ2-3	TRBD2	TGTGCCTGGAGTGCGGCGGGAGGGTATGCAGATACGCAGTATTTT	CAWSAAGGYADTQYF
TRBV12-3/TRBV12-4	.	TRBJ1-5	.	TGTGCCAGCAAGGACTATGGGCAGCCCCAGCATTTT	CASKDYGQPQHF
TRBV27	.	TRBJ2-7	TRBD1	TGTGCCAGCAGTTCTCGATCCGGGACAGGATACGAGCAGTACTTC	CASSSRSGTGYEQYF
TRBV5-1	few	TRBJ1-6	TRBD1	TGCGCCAGCAGCTTCCGTACAGGGGTCAATTCACCCCTCCACTTT	CASSFRTGVNSPLHF
TRBV4-1	.	TRBJ2-1	.	TGCGCCAGCAGCAGCCACAGGGAGGATGAGCAGTTCTTC	CASSSHREDEQFF
TRBV7-7	.	TRBJ2-5	.	TGTGCCAGCAGCTTTTATCTAGGGTCAGAGACCCAGTACTTC	CASSFYLGSETQYF
TRBV4-1	many	TRBJ2-7	.	TGCGCCAGCAGCCAAGAATCGCGTGAAGGCTACGAGCAGTACTTC	CASSQESREGYEQYF
TRBV20-1	.	TRBJ2-3	.	TGCAGTGCCCCCAATCCTAGGGTCCCCCAAGATACGCAGTATTTT	CSAPNPRVPQDTQYF
TRBV5-5	few	TRBJ1-2	TRBD1	TGTGCCAGCAGCACGACAGGGGGCAGCTCTTATGGCTACACCTTC	CASSTTGGSSYGYTF
TRBV2	few	TRBJ2-6	.	TGTGCCAGCAGTGAGGACTCTGGGGCCAACGTCCTGACTTTC	CASSEDSGANVLTF
TRBV4-1	few	TRBJ2-7	.	TGCGCCAGCAGCCAAGATTACAGGGAGGTTATCTACGAGCAGTACTTC	CASSQDYREVIYEQYF
TRBV25-1	.	TRBJ2-7	.	TGTGCCAGCAGTGAATTCTTTGACTACGAGCAGTACTTC	CASSEFFDYEQYF
TRBV20-1	few	TRBJ2-1	TRBD2	TGCAGTGCTGCTACCTTAGCGGGAGGTGGGGATGAGCAGTTCTTC	CSAATLAGGGDEQFF
TRBV16	.	TRBJ1-1	.	TGTGCCAGCAGCCCTTGGGGGCAGGGCAACACTGAAGCTTTCTTT	CASSPWGQGNTEAFF
TRBV5-1	many	TRBJ2-1	TRBD2	TGCGCCAGCAGCTTGGATTCCGGGACTAGCGACAATGAGCAGTTCTTC	CASSLDSGTSDNEQFF
TRBV29-1	.	TRBJ2-1	TRBD2	TGCAGCGCCACGGGACTAGCCTACAATGAGCAGTTCTTC	CSATGLAYNEQFF
TRBV12-3/TRBV12-4	few	TRBJ2-6	TRBD1	TGTGCCAGCAGTCTGTACGGGACAGGGAGGTCTGGGGCCAACGTCCTGACTTTC	CASSLYGTGRSGANVLTF
TRBV12-3/TRBV12-4	many	TRBJ2-7	.	TGTGCCAGCAGTCCCGCCGGATACGAGCAGTACTTC	CASSPAGYEQYF
TRBV4-1	.	TRBJ2-2	.	TGCGCCAGCAGCCTTATAGGGGCGGGACCTGGGGGCGGGGAGCTGTTTTTT	CASSLIGAGPGGGELFF
TRBV12-3/TRBV12-4	medium-sized	TRBJ2-3	.	TGTGCCAGCAGTTTCGAAACAGGAATTCACACAGATACGCAGTATTTT	CASSFETGIHTDTQYF
TRBV5-1	many	TRBJ2-1	TRBD2	TGCGCCAGCAGCCCAGGGACTACCCCAGGGAGGAATGAGCAGTTCTTC	CASSPGTTPGRNEQFF